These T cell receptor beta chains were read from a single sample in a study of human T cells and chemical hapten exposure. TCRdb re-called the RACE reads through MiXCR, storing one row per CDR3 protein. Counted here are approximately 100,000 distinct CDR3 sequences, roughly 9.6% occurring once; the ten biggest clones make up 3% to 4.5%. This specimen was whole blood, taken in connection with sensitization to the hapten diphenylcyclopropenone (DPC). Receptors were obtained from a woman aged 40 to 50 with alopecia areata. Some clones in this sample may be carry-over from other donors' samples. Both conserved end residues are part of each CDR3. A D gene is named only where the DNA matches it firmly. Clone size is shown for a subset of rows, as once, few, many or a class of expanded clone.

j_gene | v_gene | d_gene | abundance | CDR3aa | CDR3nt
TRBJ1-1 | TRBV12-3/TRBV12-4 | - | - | CASSLGKGVNTEAFF | TGTGCCAGCAGTTTGGGAAAGGGGGTGAACACTGAAGCTTTCTTT
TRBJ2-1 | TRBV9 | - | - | CASSVGLGINEQFF | TGTGCCAGCAGCGTAGGACTAGGAATCAATGAGCAGTTCTTC
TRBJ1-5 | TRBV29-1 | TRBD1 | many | CSVRDRGDQPQHF | TGCAGCGTACGGGACAGGGGCGATCAGCCCCAGCATTTT
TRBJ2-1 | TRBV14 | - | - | CASSQDDEQFF | TGTGCCAGCAGCCAAGACGATGAGCAGTTCTTC
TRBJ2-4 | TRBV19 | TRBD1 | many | CASSWGQGVQYF | TGTGCCAGTAGTTGGGGACAGGGCGTTCAGTACTTC
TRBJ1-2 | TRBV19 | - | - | CASSKGWDYGYTF | TGTGCCAGTAGTAAGGGGTGGGACTATGGCTACACCTTC
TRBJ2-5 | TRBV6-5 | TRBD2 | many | CASSDLAGGWETQYF | TGTGCCAGCAGTGATCTAGCGGGGGGGTGGGAGACCCAGTACTTC
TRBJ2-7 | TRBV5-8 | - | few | CASNWAVTYEQYF | TGTGCCAGCAACTGGGCGGTTACCTACGAGCAGTACTTC
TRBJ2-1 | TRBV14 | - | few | CASSLTGTPNNEQFF | TGTGCCAGCAGCCTGACCGGGACTCCTAACAATGAGCAGTTCTTC
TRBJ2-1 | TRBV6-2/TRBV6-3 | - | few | CASSYSARRSEQFF | TGTGCCAGCAGTTACTCGGCAAGAAGAAGTGAGCAGTTCTTC
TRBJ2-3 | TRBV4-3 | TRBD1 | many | CASSRTQGNTDTQYF | TGCGCCAGCAGCCGCACACAGGGGAACACAGATACGCAGTATTTT
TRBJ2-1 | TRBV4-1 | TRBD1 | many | CASSPSGSGTGGYNEQFF | TGCGCCAGCAGCCCCTCGGGGTCCGGGACAGGGGGATACAATGAGCAGTTCTTC
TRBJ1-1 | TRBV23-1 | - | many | CASSQSALPNTEAFF | TGCGCCAGCAGTCAATCGGCACTGCCGAACACTGAAGCTTTCTTT
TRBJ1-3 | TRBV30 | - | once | CAWGLTVGNTIYF | TGTGCCTGGGGTTTGACAGTGGGAAACACCATATATTTT
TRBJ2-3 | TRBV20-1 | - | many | CSALRGVTSSTDTQYF | TGCAGTGCGCTAAGAGGGGTCACCTCCAGCACAGATACGCAGTATTTT
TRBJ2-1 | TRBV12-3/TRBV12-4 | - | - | CASSLGITEQFF | TGTGCCAGCAGTTTAGGGATTACCGAGCAGTTCTTC
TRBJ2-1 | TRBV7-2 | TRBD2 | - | CAGGGSSYNEQFF | TGTGCCGGCGGGGGGAGTTCCTACAATGAGCAGTTCTTC
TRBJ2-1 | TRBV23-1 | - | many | CASSHWGEVNEQFF | TGCGCCAGCAGTCACTGGGGGGAAGTGAATGAGCAGTTCTTC
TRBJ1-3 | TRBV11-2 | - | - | CASSFQTGSTGNTIYF | TGTGCCAGCAGCTTTCAGACAGGCTCGACTGGAAACACCATATATTTT
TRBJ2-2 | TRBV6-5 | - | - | CASSRGPNTGELFF | TGTGCCAGCAGTCGGGGACCGAACACCGGGGAGCTGTTTTTT
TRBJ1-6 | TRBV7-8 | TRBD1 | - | CASRTGGYRRSYNSPLHF | TGTGCCAGCCGTACAGGGGGCTATCGGAGATCCTATAATTCACCCCTCCACTTT
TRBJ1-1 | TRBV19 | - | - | CASSIYQGMNTEAFF | TGTGCCAGTAGTATATACCAGGGAATGAACACTGAAGCTTTCTTT
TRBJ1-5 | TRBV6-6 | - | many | CAVNQPQHF | TGTGCCGTAAATCAGCCCCAGCATTTT
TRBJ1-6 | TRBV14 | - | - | CASRMRGNSPLHF | TGTGCCAGCAGGATGAGGGGTAATTCACCCCTCCACTTT
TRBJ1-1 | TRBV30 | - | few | CAWSARGDTEAFF | TGTGCCTGGAGTGCGAGGGGGGACACTGAAGCTTTCTTT
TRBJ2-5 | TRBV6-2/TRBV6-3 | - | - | CASSYGLETQYF | TGTGCCAGCAGTTACGGGTTGGAGACCCAGTACTTC
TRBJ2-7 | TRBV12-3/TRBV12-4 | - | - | CASSSQGSARQVSSF | TGTGCCAGCAGCAGTCAAGGTTCCGCCAGACAAGTCTCGTCTTTC
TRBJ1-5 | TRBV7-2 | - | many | CASSFRGGENQPQHF | TGTGCCAGCAGCTTCCGCGGAGGGGAAAATCAGCCCCAGCATTTT
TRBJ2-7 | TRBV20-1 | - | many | CSAGDYEQYF | TGCAGTGCTGGGGACTACGAGCAGTACTTC
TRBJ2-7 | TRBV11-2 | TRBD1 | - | CASSLDSVGGTGIGYEQYF | TGTGCCAGCAGCTTAGATTCTGTAGGCGGGACAGGGATAGGCTACGAGCAGTACTTC
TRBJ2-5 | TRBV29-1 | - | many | CSVEWQQETQYF | TGCAGCGTTGAATGGCAGCAAGAGACCCAGTACTTC
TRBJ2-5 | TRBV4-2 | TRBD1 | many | CASSQDHRTGGQETQYF | TGTGCCAGCAGCCAAGATCATCGGACAGGAGGACAAGAGACCCAGTACTTC
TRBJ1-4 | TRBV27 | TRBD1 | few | CASRGTGSATNEKLFF | TGTGCCAGCAGAGGGACAGGTTCAGCAACTAATGAAAAACTGTTTTTT
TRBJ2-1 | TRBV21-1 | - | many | CASSKEMTRFGYNEQFF | TGTGCCAGCAGCAAAGAAATGACTAGGTTCGGTTACAATGAGCAGTTCTTC
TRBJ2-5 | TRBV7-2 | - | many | CASSSSRDGKTQYF | TGTGCCAGCAGCTCCTCCCGCGATGGGAAGACCCAGTACTTC
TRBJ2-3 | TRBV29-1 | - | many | CSARDSLLDTQYF | TGCAGCGCACGGGACTCCCTTCTCGATACGCAGTATTTT
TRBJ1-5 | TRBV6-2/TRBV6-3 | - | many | CASSYRDISNQPQHF | TGTGCCAGCAGTTACCGGGACATTAGCAATCAGCCCCAGCATTTT
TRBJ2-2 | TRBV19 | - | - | CASSILTGTGGDSNTGELFF | TGTGCCAGTAGTATCCTTACGGGGACCGGAGGAGACTCGAACACCGGGGAGCTGTTTTTT
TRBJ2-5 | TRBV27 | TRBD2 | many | CASRKAGGPETQYF | TGTGCCAGCAGAAAAGCGGGAGGGCCGGAGACCCAGTACTTC
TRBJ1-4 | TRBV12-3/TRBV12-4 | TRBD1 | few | CASSPGGRGSEKLFF | TGTGCCAGCAGTCCAGGGGGAAGGGGAAGTGAAAAACTGTTTTTT
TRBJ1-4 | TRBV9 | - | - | CASSDDGKLFF | TGTGCCAGCAGCGATGACGGAAAACTGTTTTTT
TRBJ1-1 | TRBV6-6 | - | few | CASSYGRDVNTEAFF | TGTGCCAGCAGTTACGGCCGGGACGTGAACACTGAAGCTTTCTTT
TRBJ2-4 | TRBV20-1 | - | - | CSAFDRRLAKNIQYF | TGCAGTGCTTTCGACAGGCGACTGGCCAAAAACATTCAGTACTTC
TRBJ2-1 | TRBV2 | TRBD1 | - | CASSEALYRGRNEQFF | TGTGCCAGCAGTGAAGCGCTTTACAGGGGGCGTAATGAGCAGTTCTTC
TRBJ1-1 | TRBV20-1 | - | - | CSGRVDMNTEAFF | TGCAGTGGGCGGGTAGATATGAACACTGAAGCTTTCTTT
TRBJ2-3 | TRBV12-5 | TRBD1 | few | CASGQSGTGVADTQYF | TGTGCTAGTGGTCAGTCCGGGACAGGCGTGGCAGATACGCAGTATTTT
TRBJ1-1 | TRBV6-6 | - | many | CASTLVKGEAFF | TGTGCCAGCACCCTAGTGAAAGGGGAAGCTTTCTTT
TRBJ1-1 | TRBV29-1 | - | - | CSVVRDQGHSEAFF | TGCAGCGTTGTCCGGGACCAGGGTCATTCTGAAGCTTTCTTT
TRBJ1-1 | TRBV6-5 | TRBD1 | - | CASTPRGGRGQDTEAFF | TGTGCCAGTACTCCAAGGGGTGGCAGGGGGCAGGACACTGAAGCTTTCTTT
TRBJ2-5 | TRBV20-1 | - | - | CSARAPTGETQYF | TGCAGTGCTAGAGCTCCGACGGGAGAGACCCAGTACTTC
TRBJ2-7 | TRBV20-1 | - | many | CSASDPGSEQYF | TGCAGTGCTAGCGACCCCGGTTCCGAGCAGTACTTC
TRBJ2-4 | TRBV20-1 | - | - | CSVTGVQAKNIQYF | TGCAGTGTCACAGGTGTTCAAGCCAAAAACATTCAGTACTTC
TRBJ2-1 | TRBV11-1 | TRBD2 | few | CASSLEGTRTYNEQFF | TGTGCCAGCAGCTTAGAAGGGACTAGAACCTACAATGAGCAGTTCTTC
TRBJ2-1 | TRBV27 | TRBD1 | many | CASGRGSYNEQFF | TGTGCCAGTGGCAGGGGGTCCTACAATGAGCAGTTCTTC
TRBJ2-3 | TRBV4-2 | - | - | CASSQAAVRWDTQYF | TGTGCCAGCAGCCAAGCCGCGGTGCGGTGGGATACGCAGTATTTT
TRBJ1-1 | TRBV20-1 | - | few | CSARITGNTEAFF | TGCAGTGCTAGAATCACAGGGAACACTGAAGCTTTCTTT
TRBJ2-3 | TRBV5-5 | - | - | CASSLDRATTDTQYF | TGTGCCAGCAGCTTGGATCGGGCCACCACAGATACGCAGTATTTT